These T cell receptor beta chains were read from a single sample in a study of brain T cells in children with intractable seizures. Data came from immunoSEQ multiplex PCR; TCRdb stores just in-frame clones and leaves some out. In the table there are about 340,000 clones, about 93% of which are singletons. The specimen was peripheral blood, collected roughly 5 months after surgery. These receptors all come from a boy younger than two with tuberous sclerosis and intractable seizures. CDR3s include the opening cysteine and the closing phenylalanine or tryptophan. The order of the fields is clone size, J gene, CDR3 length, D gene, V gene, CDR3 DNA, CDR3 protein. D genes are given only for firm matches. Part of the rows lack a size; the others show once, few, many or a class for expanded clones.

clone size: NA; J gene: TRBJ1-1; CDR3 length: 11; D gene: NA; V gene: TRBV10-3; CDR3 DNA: TGTGCCATCAGTGAGTCGGAGGGAGCTTTCTTT; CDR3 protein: CAISESEGAFF
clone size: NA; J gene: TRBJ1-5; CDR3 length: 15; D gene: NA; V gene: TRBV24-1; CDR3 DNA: TGTGCCACTAAAGCGGGCCCCCTAAGGACTCAGCCCCAGCATTTT; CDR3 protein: CATKAGPLRTQPQHF
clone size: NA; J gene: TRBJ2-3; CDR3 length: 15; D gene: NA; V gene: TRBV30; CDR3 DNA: TGTGCCTGGATCGAGGCAGCGGTGTACACAGATACGCAGTATTTT; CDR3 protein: CAWIEAAVYTDTQYF
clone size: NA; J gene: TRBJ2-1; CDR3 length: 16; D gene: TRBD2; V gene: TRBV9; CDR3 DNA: TGTGCCAGCAGCCAATTTTCTAGCGGCCCCCCCCATGAGCAGTTCTTC; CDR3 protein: CASSQFSSGPPHEQFF
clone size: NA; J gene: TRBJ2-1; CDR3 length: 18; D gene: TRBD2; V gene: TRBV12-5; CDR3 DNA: TGTGCTAGTGGTTTGGTCCAGACCGGGACTAGCGGGAGTAATGAGCAGTTCTTC; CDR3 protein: CASGLVQTGTSGSNEQFF
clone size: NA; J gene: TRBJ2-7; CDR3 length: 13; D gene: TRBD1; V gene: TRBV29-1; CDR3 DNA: TGCAGCGTAGTAACCGGGACAGGGGACGAGCAGTACTTC; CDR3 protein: CSVVTGTGDEQYF
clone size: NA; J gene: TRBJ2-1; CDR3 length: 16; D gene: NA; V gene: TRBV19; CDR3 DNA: TGTGCCAGTAGTATCGCGAGCGGGCCACCCTACAATGAGCAGTTCTTC; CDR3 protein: CASSIASGPPYNEQFF
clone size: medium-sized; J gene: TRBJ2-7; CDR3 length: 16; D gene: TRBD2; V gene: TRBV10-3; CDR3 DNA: TGTGCCATCAGTGGAGGAACTAGCGGGTCACTCTACGAGCAGTACTTC; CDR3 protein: CAISGGTSGSLYEQYF
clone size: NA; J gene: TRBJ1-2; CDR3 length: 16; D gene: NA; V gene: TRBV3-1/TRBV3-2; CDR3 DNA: TGTGCCAGCAGCGACTATATGGCAGAGCTAGACTATGGCTACACCTTC; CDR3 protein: CASSDYMAELDYGYTF
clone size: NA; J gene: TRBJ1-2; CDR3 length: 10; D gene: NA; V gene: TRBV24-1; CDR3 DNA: TGTGCCCTGGGGAGGGATGGCTACACCTTC; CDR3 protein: CALGRDGYTF
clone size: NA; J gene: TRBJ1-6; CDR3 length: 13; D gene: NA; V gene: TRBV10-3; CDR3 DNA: TGTGCCATCAGTGAAAACAGGGACTCACCCCTCCACTTT; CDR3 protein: CAISENRDSPLHF
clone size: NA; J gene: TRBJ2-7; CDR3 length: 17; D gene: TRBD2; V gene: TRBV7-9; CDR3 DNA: TGTGCCAGCAGCTTAGGTTTTGGGACTAGCGGGCGCTACGAGCAGTACTTC; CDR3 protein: CASSLGFGTSGRYEQYF
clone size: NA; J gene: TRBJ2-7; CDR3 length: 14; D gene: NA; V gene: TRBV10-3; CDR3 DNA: TGTGCCATCAGTGAGTCGGACAGCTCCTACGAGCAGTACTTC; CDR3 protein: CAISESDSSYEQYF
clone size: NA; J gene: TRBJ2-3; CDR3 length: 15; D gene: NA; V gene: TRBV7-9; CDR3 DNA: TGTGCCAGCAGCCCGAGGGAAGACTTCACAGATACGCAGTATTTT; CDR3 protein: CASSPREDFTDTQYF
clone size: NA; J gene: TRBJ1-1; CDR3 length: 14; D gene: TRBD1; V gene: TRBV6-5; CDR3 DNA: TGTGCCAGCACCTGGACAGGGGAAGACACTGAAGCTTTCTTT; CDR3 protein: CASTWTGEDTEAFF
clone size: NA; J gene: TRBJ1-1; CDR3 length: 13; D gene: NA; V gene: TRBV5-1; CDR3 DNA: TGCGCCAGCAGCCCCGTTGTGCACACTGAAGCTTTCTTT; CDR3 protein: CASSPVVHTEAFF
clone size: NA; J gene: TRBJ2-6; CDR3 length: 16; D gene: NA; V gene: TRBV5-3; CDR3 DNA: TGTGCCAGAAGCGTACACCTTCTACGAGGGGCCAACGTCCTGACTTTC; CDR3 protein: CARSVHLLRGANVLTF
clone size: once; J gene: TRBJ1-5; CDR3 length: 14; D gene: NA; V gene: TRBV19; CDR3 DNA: TGTGCCAGTAGTCTGGGGGTGTCGGACCGGCCCCAGCATTTT; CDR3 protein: CASSLGVSDRPQHF
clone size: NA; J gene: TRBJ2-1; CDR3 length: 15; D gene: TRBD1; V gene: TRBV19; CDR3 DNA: TGTGCCAGTAGTATTCGTGACAGGGGTATCGATGAGCAGTTCTTC; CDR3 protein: CASSIRDRGIDEQFF
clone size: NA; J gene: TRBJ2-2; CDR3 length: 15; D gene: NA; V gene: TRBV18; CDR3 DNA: TGTGCCAGCTCACCAATCCAGGGACTCACCGGGGAGCTGTTTTTT; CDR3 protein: CASSPIQGLTGELFF
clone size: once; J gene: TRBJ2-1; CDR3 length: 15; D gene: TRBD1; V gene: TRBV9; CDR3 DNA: TGTGCCAGCAGCGTTTCCGGGACAGGGAACAATGAGCAGTTCTTC; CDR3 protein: CASSVSGTGNNEQFF
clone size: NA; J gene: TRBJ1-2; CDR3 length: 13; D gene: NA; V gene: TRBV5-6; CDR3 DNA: TGTGCCAGCAGCTTGGAAAGGGTGGGTGGCTACACCTTC; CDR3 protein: CASSLERVGGYTF
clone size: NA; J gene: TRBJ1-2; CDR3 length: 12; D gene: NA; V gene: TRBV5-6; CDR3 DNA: TGTGCCAGCAGCTTGGGTCGCTGGGGCTACACCTTC; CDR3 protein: CASSLGRWGYTF
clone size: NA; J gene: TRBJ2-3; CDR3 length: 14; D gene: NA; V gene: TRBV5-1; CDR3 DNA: TGCGCCAGCTGGTGGGGGGAGAACACAGATACGCAGTATTTT; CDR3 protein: CASWWGENTDTQYF
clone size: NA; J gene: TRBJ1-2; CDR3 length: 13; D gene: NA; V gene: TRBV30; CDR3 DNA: TGTGCCTGGAGTGTACGGTCAGGGAGCTTAATATCATTC; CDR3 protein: CAWSVRSGSLISF
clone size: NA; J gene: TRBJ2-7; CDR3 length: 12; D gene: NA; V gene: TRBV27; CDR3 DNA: TGTGCCAGCGGGACATTAAGGGAGGAGCAGTACTTC; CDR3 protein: CASGTLREEQYF
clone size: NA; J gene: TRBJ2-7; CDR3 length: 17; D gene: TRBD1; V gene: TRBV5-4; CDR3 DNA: TGTGCCAGCAGCTACCATCCCCTCGGACAGGGGGCCTACGAGCAGTACTTC; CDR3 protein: CASSYHPLGQGAYEQYF
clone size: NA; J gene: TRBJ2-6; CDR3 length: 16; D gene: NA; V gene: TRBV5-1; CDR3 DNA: TGCGCCAGCAGCCCGCGGACGGCCTCTGGGGCCAACGTCCTGACTTTC; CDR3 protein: CASSPRTASGANVLTF
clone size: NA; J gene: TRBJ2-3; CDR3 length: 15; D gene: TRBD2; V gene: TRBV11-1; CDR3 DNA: TGTGCCAGCAGCTTCGGCGGGGGGGTCACAGATACGCAGTATTTT; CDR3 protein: CASSFGGGVTDTQYF
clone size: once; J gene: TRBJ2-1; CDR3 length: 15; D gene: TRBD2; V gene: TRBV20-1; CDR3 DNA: TGCAGTGCTAGTTTAGCGGGCTCCTCCTACAATGAGCAGTTCTTC; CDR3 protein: CSASLAGSSYNEQFF
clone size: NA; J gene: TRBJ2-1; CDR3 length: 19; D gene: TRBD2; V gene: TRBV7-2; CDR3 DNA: TGTGCCAGCAGCTTCCGGGGACTAGCGGGAGTAGGGTCCTACAATGAGCAGTTCTTC; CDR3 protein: CASSFRGLAGVGSYNEQFF
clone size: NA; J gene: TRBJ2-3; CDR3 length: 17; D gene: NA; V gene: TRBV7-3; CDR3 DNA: TGTGCCAGCAGCTCCCTAAAGGGGGGGGGCGTCGGAGATACGCAGTATTTT; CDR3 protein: CASSSLKGGGVGDTQYF
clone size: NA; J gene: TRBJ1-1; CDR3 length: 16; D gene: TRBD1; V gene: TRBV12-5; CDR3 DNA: TGTGCTAGTGGTTTTGGGACAGGGGTGGGTGGCACTGAAGCTTTCTTT; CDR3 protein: CASGFGTGVGGTEAFF
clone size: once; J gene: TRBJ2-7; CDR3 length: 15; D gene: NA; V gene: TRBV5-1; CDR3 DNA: TGCGCCAGCAGCTTGGCCGAATCTCGACCCTACGAGCAGTACTTC; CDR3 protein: CASSLAESRPYEQYF
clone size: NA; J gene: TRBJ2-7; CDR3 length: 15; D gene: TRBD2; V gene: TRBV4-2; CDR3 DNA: TGTGCCAGCAGCGTACTAGCGGAGAGTGGTTACGAGCAGTACTTC; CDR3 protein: CASSVLAESGYEQYF
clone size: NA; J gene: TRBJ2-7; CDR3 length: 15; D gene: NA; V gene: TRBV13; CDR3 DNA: TGTGCCAGCAGACGCGGACTGGCTAGCTCCTACGAGCAGTACTTC; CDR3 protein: CASRRGLASSYEQYF
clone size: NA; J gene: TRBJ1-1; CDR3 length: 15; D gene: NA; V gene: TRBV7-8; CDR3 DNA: TGTGCCAGCAGCCAGACGCAGGGTAGGAACACTGAAGCTTTCTTT; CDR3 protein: CASSQTQGRNTEAFF
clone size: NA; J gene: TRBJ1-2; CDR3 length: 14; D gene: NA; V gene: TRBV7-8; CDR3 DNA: TGTGCCAGCAGCACCAGTTTTGGCAACTATGGCTACACCTTC; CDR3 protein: CASSTSFGNYGYTF
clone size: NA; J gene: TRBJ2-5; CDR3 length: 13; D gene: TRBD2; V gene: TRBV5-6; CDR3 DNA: TGTGCCAGCAAGACCCTAGCGGGAGAGACCCAGTACTTC; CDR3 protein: CASKTLAGETQYF
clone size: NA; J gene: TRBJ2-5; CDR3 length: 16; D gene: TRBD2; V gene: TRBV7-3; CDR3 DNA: TGTGCCAGCAGCTTATCTGCCGGGAGGGCCTTAGAGACCCAGTACTTC; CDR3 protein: CASSLSAGRALETQYF
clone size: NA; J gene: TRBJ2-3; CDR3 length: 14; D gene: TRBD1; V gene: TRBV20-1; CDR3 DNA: TGCAGTGCTAGTAGAGGGACAGACACAGATACGCAGTATTTT; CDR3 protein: CSASRGTDTDTQYF
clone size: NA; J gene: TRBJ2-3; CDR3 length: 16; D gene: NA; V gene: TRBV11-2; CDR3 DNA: TGTGCCAGCAGCTTAGTGCCTAGTGGACGCACAGATACGCAGTATTTT; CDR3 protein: CASSLVPSGRTDTQYF
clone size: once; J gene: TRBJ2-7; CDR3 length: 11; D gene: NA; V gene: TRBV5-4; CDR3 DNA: TGTGCCAGCAGCTCATACTACGAGCAGTACTTC; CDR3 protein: CASSSYYEQYF
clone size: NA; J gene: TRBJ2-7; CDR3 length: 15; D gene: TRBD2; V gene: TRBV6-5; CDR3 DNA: TGTGCCAGCAGAGACGGACTAGCGGGGGCCTACGAGCAGTACTTC; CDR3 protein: CASRDGLAGAYEQYF
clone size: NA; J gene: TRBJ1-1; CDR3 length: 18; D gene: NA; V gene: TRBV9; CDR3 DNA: TGTGCCAGCAGCGTATCTCTTTCTCGTCCAACCAGGGACACTGAAGCTTTCTTT; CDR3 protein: CASSVSLSRPTRDTEAFF
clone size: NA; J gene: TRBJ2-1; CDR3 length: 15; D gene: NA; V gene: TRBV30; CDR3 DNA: TGTGCCTGGAGTTCCGGAGGGAGCTCCTACAATGAGCAGTTCTTC; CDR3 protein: CAWSSGGSSYNEQFF
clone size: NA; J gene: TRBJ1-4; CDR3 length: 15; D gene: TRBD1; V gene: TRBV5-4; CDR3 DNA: TGTGCCAGCAGCCCATGGACAGGGGGAGATGAAAAACTGTTTTTT; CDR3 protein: CASSPWTGGDEKLFF
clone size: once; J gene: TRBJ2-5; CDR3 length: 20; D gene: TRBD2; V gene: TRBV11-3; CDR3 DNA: TGTGCCAGCAGCTTTAGCGGGAGGGCACCTTCGCAATTCGGACAAGAGACCCAGTACTTC; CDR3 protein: CASSFSGRAPSQFGQETQYF